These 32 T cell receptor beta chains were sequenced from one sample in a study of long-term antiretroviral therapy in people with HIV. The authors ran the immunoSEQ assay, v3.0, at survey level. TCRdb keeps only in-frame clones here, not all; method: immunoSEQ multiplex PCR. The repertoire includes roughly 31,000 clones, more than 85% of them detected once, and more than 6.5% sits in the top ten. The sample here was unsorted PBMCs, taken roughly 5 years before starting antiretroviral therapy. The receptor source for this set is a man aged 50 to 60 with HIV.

The CDR3, as DNA: TGTGCCAGCAGCTTAGCGCAGGGAGGGACAAGCCCCTACGAGCAGTACTTC. This encodes CASSLAQGGTSPYEQYF. The rearrangement uses TRBV7-6 and TRBJ2-7, with D perhaps matching TRBD2 (7 bases). Germline V gives CDR1 SGHVS, CDR2 FNYEAQ. This CDR3 has 17 residues. The germline V and J ends were trimmed by 0 bases and 2 bases, with 17 bases remaining between them.

CDR3 nucleotide sequence: TGTGCCAGCAGTTTTGGGGAAAAACTGTTTTTT. It encodes CASSFGEKLFF. The chain combines TRBV6-5 with TRBJ1-4; D unclear. CDR3 length equals 11 residues. Germline V gene data show CDR1 as MNHEY and CDR2 as SVGAGI. V was shortened by 4 bases and J by 8 bases, with 5 bases between the two germline ends.

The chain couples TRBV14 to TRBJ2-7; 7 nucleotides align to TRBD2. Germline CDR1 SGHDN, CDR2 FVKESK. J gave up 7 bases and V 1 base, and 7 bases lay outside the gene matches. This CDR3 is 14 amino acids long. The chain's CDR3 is CASSQGGGDREQYF. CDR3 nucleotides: TGTGCCAGCAGCCAAGGGGGGGGAGACAGAGAGCAGTACTTC.

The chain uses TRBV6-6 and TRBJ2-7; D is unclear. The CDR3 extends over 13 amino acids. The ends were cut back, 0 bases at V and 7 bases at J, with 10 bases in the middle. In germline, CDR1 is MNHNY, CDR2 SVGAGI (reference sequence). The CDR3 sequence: CASSYSEVLEQYF. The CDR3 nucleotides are TGTGCCAGCAGTTACTCGGAAGTCCTTGAGCAGTACTTC.

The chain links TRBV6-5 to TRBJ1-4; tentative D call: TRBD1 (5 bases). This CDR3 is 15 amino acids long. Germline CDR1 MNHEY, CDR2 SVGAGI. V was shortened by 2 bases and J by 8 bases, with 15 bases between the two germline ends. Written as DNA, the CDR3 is TGTGCCAGCAGTTACCAGCTTGGGGGACCCGAAAAACTGTTTTTT. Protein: CASSYQLGGPEKLFF.

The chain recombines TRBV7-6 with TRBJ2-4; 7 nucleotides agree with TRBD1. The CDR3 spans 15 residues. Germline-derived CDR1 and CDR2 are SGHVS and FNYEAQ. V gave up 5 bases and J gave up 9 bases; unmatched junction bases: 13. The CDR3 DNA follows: TGTGCCAGCAGCACCGGGACAGAGGCTACGGGCATTCAGTACTTC. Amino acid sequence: CASSTGTEATGIQYF. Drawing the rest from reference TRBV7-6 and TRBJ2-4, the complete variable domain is GAGVSQSPRYKVTKRGQDVALRCDPISGHVSLYWYRQALGQGPEFLTYFNYEAQQDKSGLPNDRFSAERPEGSISTLTIQRTEQRDSAMYRCASSTGTEATGIQYFGAGTRLSVL.

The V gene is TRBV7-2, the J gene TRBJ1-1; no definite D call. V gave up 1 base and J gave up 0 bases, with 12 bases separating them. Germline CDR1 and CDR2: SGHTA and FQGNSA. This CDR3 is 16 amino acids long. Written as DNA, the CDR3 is TGTGCCAGCAGCTTAGATGTCTGGAACATGAACACTGAAGCTTTCTTT. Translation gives CASSLDVWNMNTEAFF.

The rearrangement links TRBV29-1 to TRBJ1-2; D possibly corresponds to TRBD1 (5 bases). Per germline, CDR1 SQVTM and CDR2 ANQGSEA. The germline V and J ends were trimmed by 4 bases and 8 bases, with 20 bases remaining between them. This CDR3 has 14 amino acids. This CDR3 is CSVVLWDQGTGYTF. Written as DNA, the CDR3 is TGCAGCGTTGTTCTCTGGGACCAAGGTACGGGCTACACCTTC.

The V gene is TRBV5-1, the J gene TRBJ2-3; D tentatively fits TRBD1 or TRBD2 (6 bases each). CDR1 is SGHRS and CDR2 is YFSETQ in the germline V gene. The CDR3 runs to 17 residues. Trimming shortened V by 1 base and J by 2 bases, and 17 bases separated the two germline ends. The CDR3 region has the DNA TGCGCCAGCAGCTTGCCAAAAGGGGGGCTCTTCACAGATACGCAGTATTTT. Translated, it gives CASSLPKGGLFTDTQYF.

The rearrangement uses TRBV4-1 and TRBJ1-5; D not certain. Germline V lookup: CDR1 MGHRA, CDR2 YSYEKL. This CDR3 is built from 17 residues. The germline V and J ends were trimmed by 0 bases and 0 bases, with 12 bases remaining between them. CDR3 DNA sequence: TGCGCCAGCAGCCAAGAAGTCTCGGAATATAGCAATCAGCCCCAGCATTTT. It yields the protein CASSQEVSEYSNQPQHF.

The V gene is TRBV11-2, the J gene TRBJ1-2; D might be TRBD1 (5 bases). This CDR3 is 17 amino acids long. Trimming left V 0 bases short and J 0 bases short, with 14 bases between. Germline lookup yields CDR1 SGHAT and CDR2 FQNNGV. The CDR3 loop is CASSLDRGSPANYGYTF. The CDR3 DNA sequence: TGTGCCAGCAGCTTAGATCGGGGGAGCCCAGCTAACTATGGCTACACCTTC.

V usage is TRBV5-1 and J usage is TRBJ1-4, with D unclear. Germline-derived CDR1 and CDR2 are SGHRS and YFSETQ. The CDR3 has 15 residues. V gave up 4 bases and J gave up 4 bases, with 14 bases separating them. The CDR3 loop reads CASSPGAGFNEKLFF. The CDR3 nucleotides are TGCGCCAGCAGCCCTGGTGCGGGTTTTAATGAAAAACTGTTTTTT. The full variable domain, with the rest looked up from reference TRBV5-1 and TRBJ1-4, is KAGVTQTPRYLIKTRGQQVTLSCSPISGHRSVSWYQQTPGQGLQFLFEYFSETQRNKGNFPGRFSGRQFSNSRSEMNVSTLELGDSALYLCASSPGAGFNEKLFFGSGTQLSVL.

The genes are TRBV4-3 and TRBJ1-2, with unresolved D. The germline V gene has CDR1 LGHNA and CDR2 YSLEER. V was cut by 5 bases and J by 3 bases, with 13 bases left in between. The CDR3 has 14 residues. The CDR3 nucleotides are TGCGCCAGCAGCGGACGGGCCGGCGACTATGGCTACACCTTC. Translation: CASSGRAGDYGYTF.

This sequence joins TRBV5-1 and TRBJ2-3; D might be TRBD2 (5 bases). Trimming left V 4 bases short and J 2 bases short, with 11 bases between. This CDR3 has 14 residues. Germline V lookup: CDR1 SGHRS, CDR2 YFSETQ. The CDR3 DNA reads TGCGCCAGCAGCGCGGGCCAGCACACAGATACGCAGTATTTT. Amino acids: CASSAGQHTDTQYF.

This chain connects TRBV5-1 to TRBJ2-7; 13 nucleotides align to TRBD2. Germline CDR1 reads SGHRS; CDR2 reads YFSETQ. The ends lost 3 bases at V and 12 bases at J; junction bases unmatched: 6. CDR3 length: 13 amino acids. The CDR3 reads CASSSETSGRMYF. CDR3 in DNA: TGCGCCAGCAGCTCTGAGACTAGCGGGAGGATGTACTTC.

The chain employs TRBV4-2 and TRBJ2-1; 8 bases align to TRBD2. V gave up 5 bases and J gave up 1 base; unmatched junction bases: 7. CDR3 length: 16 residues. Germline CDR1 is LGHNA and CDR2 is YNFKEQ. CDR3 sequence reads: CASSESGLVSYNEQFF. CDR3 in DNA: TGTGCCAGCAGCGAGTCGGGACTAGTATCCTACAATGAGCAGTTCTTC.

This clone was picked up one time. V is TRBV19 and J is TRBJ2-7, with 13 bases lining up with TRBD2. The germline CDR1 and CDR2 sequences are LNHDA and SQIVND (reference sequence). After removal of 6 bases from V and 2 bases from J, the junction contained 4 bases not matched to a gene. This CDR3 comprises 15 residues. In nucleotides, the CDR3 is TGTGCCAGTAGGGTGACTAGCGGGGGGACCTACGAGCAGTACTTC. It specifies CASRVTSGGTYEQYF.

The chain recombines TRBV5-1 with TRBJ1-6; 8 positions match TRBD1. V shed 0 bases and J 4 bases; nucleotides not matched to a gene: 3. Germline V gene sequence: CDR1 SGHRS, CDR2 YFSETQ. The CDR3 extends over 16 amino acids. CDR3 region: CASSLEGQGYNSPLHF. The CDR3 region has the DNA TGCGCCAGCAGCTTGGAAGGACAGGGTTATAATTCACCCCTCCACTTT.

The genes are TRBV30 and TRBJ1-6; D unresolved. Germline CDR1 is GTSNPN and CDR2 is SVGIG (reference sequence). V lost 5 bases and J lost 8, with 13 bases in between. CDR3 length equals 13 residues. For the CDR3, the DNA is TGTGCCTGGTGTAAGATGGGCCATTCACCCCTCCACTTT. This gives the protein CAWCKMGHSPLHF.

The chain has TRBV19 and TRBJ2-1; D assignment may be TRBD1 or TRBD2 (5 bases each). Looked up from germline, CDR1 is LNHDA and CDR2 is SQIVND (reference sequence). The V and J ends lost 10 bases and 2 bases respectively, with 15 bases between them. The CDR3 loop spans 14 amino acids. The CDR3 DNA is TGTGCCAAGAAGTGCCAGGGACCCTACAATGAGCAGTTCTTC. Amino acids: CAKKCQGPYNEQFF.

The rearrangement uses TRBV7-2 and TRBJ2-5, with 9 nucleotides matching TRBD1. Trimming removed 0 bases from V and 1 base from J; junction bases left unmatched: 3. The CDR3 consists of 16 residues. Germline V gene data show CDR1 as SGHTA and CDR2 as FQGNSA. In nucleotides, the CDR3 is TGTGCCAGCAGCTTAGCGTTGACAGGGGGCCAAGAGACCCAGTACTTC. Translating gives CASSLALTGGQETQYF.

The CDR3 protein is CASSPNTGGNSPLHF. The DNA of the CDR3 is TGTGCCAGCTCACCAAACACAGGGGGGAATTCACCCCTCCACTTT. The V gene is TRBV18, the J gene TRBJ1-6; 8 bases match TRBD1. Germline assignment: CDR1 KGHSH and CDR2 LQKENI. V shed 2 bases, J shed 7 bases, and the junction held 4 bases outside the gene matches. The CDR3 contains 15 residues. Drawing the rest from reference TRBV18 and TRBJ1-6, the complete variable domain is NAGVMQNPRHLVRRRGQEARLRCSPMKGHSHVYWYRQLPEEGLKFMVYLQKENIIDESGMPKERFSAEFPKEGPSILRIQQVVRGDSAAYFCASSPNTGGNSPLHFGNGTRLTVT.

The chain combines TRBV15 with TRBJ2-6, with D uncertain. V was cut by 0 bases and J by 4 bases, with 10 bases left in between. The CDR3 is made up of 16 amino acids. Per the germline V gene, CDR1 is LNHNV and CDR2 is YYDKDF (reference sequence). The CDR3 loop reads CATSRDRYSGANVLTF. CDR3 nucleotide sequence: TGTGCCACCAGCAGAGATCGGTATTCGGGGGCCAACGTCCTGACTTTC.

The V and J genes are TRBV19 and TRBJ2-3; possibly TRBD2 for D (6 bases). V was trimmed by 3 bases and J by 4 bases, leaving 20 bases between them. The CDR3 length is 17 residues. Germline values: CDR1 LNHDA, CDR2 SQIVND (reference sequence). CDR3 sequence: CASSMDRLGGSPDTQYF. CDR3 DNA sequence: TGTGCCAGTAGTATGGACCGACTAGGTGGCTCGCCAGATACGCAGTATTTT.

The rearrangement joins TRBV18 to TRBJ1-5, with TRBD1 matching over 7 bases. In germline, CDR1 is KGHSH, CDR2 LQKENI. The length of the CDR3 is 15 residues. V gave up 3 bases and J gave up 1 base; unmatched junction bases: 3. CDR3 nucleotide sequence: TGTGCCAGCTCACCCTCAGGGGGAAGCAATCAGCCCCAGCATTTT. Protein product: CASSPSGGSNQPQHF.

This chain's CDR3 is CARTERDSYEQYF. The CDR3 DNA is TGTGCCAGAACTGAGCGGGACTCCTACGAGCAGTACTTC. V gene TRBV2 combines with J gene TRBJ2-7; 7 bases align to TRBD2. CDR1 and CDR2 (germline): SNHLY, FYNNEI. The CDR3 is 13 residues long. Trimming removed 9 bases from V and 0 bases from J; junction bases left unmatched: 5.

The DNA for the CDR3 is TGTGCCAGCAGCTTAAGCGATGAGCAGTTCTTC. Its protein is CASSLSDEQFF. The genes are TRBV5-6 and TRBJ2-1, with D hard to call. The CDR3 covers 11 residues. The germline V gene has CDR1 SGHDT and CDR2 YYEEEE. V gave up 2 bases and J gave up 8 bases, with 5 bases separating them.

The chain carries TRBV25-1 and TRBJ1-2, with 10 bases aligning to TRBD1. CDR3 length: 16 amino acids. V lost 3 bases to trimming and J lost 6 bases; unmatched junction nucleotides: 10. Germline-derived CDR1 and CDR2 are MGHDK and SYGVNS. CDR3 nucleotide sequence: TGTGCCAGCAGTGACCCCGGGACAGGGGATGCGGATGGCTACACCTTC. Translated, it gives CASSDPGTGDADGYTF.

Here the CDR3 reads CASSPRQGYTGELFF. DNA for the CDR3: TGTGCCAGCAGCCCACGACAGGGTTACACCGGGGAGCTGTTTTTT. The genes are TRBV7-3 and TRBJ2-2; 7 bases are shared with TRBD1. V dropped 5 bases and J dropped 3; count of bases not matched to a gene: 6. Per germline, CDR1 SGHTA and CDR2 FQGTGA. The CDR3 covers 15 residues.

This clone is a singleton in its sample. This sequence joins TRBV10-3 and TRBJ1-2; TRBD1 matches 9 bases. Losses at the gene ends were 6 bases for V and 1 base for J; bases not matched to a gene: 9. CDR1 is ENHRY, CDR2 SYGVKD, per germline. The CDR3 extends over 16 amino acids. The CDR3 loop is CAISESRDRDNYGYTF. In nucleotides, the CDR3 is TGTGCCATCAGCGAAAGCCGGGACAGGGATAACTATGGCTACACCTTC.

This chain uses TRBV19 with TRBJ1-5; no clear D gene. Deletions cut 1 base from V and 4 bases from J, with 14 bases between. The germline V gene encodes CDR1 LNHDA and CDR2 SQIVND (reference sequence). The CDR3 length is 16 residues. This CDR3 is CASSIGGEWVNQPQHF. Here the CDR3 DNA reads TGTGCCAGTAGTATAGGCGGGGAATGGGTAAATCAGCCCCAGCATTTT.

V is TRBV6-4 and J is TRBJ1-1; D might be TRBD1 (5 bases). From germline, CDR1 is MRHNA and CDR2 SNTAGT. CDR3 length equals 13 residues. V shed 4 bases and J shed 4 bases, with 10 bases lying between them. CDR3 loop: CASSAQRGTEAFF. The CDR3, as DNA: TGTGCCAGCAGTGCCCAAAGGGGCACTGAAGCTTTCTTT.